These 27 T cell receptor beta chains originate from one sample sequenced in a study of T cell responses to AZD1222 COVID-19 vaccine (dated by TCRdb to about 2021). Receptor amplification or capture employed the immunoSEQ multiplex PCR assay. The clones in this table, taken by TCRdb from immuneACCESS, are in-frame only. Not every clone is retained; where verified, under half of the shortfall comes from an unresolved V gene, and the cause of the rest is unknown. For this sample the table gives 150,000 to 200,000 clones, of which just over 90% were detected only once. The ten largest make up about 3.9% of the sample. The meaning of the sample's time point label: baseline before first vaccination. Sequencing used peripheral blood, obtained on day 0 of AZD1222 vaccination. Source of these receptors: an adult in good health.

V usage is TRBV5-1 and J usage is TRBJ1-1; the D is unclear. Germline V CDR1 and CDR2: SGHRS, YFSETQ. This CDR3 is built from 15 residues. V lost 4 bases, J lost 0 bases, and 13 bases lay in between. The CDR3 sequence: CASSPPRALNTEAFF. As DNA, the CDR3 is TGCGCCAGCAGCCCCCCTCGGGCCCTGAACACTGAAGCTTTCTTT. Using reference TRBV5-1 and TRBJ1-1 for the parts outside the CDR3, the full variable domain is KAGVTQTPRYLIKTRGQQVTLSCSPISGHRSVSWYQQTPGQGLQFLFEYFSETQRNKGNFPGRFSGRQFSNSRSEMNVSTLELGDSALYLCASSPPRALNTEAFFGQGTRLTVV.

This clone was seen just once. The chain recombines TRBV19 with TRBJ2-7; 15 positions match TRBD2. Unmatched junction bases numbered 9, after V lost 6 bases and J lost 0 bases. Germline CDR1 LNHDA, CDR2 SQIVND (reference sequence). The CDR3 has 18 residues. Here the CDR3 DNA reads TGTGCCAGTAGACGGGACGGACTAGCGGGAGGGAGCTCCTACGAGCAGTACTTC. Translation gives CASRRDGLAGGSSYEQYF. The full variable domain, with the rest looked up from reference TRBV19 and TRBJ2-7, is DGGITQSPKYLFRKEGQNVTLSCEQNLNHDAMYWYRQDPGQGLRLIYYSQIVNDFQKGDIAEGYSVSREKKESFPLTVTSAQKNPTAFYLCASRRDGLAGGSSYEQYFGPGTRLTVT.

V is TRBV19 and J is TRBJ1-6; TRBD1 might be the D (5 bases). The germline V gene has CDR1 LNHDA and CDR2 SQIVND (reference sequence). Between the trimmed V and J ends, which lost 5 bases and 1 base, there was a span of 12 bases. The CDR3 loop spans 16 amino acids. The CDR3 spells CASSDRDSSYNSPLHF. For the CDR3, the DNA is TGTGCCAGTAGTGACCGCGACAGTTCCTATAATTCACCCCTCCACTTT.

V and J are TRBV5-1 and TRBJ2-1, with 10 bases that match TRBD2. The CDR3 extends over 17 amino acids. Germline CDR1 and CDR2: SGHRS and YFSETQ. V lost 0 bases, J lost 3 bases, and 6 bases stayed unmatched. CDR3 in DNA: TGCGCCAGCAGCTTGGAACCCTCTAGCGGGGGCTACAATGAGCAGTTCTTC. Its protein is CASSLEPSSGGYNEQFF.

The chain employs TRBV19 and TRBJ2-5, with TRBD2 matching 9 bases. The CDR3 consists of 15 residues. Germline CDR1 is LNHDA and CDR2 is SQIVND (reference sequence). J was trimmed by 4 bases and V by 3 bases; bases with no gene match: 6. The CDR3 DNA reads TGTGCCAGTAGTATCCCTAGCGGGATCCGAGAGACCCAGTACTTC. Its translation is CASSIPSGIRETQYF.

The genes are TRBV6-5 and TRBJ1-2; tentative D call: TRBD1 (5 bases). V was clipped by 2 bases and J by 7 bases, with 17 bases between them. This CDR3 is 15 amino acids long. Germline CDR1 reads MNHEY; CDR2 reads SVGAGI. The CDR3 spells CASSYLPKGAGGYTF. CDR3 coding DNA: TGTGCCAGCAGTTACCTCCCGAAAGGGGCCGGTGGCTACACCTTC.

The V gene is TRBV5-6, the J gene TRBJ1-2; unclear D gene. Trimming took 1 base from V and 4 from J, leaving 14 bases between them. This CDR3 is 15 amino acids long. CDR1 SGHDT and CDR2 YYEEEE come from the germline V gene. This chain's CDR3 is CASSLTRVAGYGYTF. The CDR3 coding sequence is TGTGCCAGCAGCTTGACAAGGGTAGCGGGCTATGGCTACACCTTC.

This chain joins TRBV7-7 and TRBJ2-3; D unclear. Trimming cost V 0 bases and J 1 base, with 8 bases left between them. The CDR3 spans 15 residues. Per the germline V gene, CDR1 is SSHAT and CDR2 is FNYEAQ (reference sequence). CDR3 in DNA: TGTGCCAGCAGCTTAGCCTCGACCCGCACAGATACGCAGTATTTT. Encoded protein: CASSLASTRTDTQYF.

The J gene is TRBJ1-4, the V gene TRBV6-5; D might be TRBD1 (5 bases). CDR1 and CDR2 from the germline V gene are MNHEY and SVGAGI. V was clipped by 5 bases and J by 3 bases, with 10 bases between them. CDR3 length equals 14 residues. The CDR3 protein is CASSLGAANEKLFF. DNA for the CDR3: TGTGCCAGCAGTCTCGGGGCGGCTAATGAAAAACTGTTTTTT.

The rearrangement joins TRBV15 to TRBJ2-1, with 15 bases that match TRBD2. The CDR3 totals 16 residues. Per the germline V gene, CDR1 is LNHNV and CDR2 is YYDKDF (reference sequence). V lost 0 bases to trimming and J lost 10 bases; unmatched junction nucleotides: 4. The CDR3: CATSRDSGLAGGEQFF. The CDR3 region has the DNA TGTGCCACCAGCAGAGATTCAGGACTAGCGGGGGGGGAGCAGTTCTTC.

This chain links TRBV5-1 with TRBJ2-2, with D perhaps being TRBD1 or TRBD2 (5 bases each). The CDR3 has 12 residues. Germline V CDR1 and CDR2: SGHRS, YFSETQ. Trimming shortened V by 6 bases and J by 6 bases, and 9 bases separated the two germline ends. CDR3 sequence (DNA): TGCGCCAGCACCCGAGGGGCCGGGGAGCTGTTTTTT. This encodes CASTRGAGELFF. The full variable domain, with the rest looked up from reference TRBV5-1 and TRBJ2-2, is KAGVTQTPRYLIKTRGQQVTLSCSPISGHRSVSWYQQTPGQGLQFLFEYFSETQRNKGNFPGRFSGRQFSNSRSEMNVSTLELGDSALYLCASTRGAGELFFGEGSRLTVL.

The chain has TRBV23-1 and TRBJ1-2; D is perhaps TRBD1 (6 bases). TRBV23-1 is marked as an open reading frame, function uncertain. Deletions cut 8 bases from V and 5 bases from J, with 24 bases between. This CDR3 has 16 residues. The CDR3 spells CASFITLRQGRYGYTF. CDR3 in DNA: TGCGCCAGCTTCATAACCCTCAGGCAGGGGCGTTATGGCTACACCTTC.

The chain recombines TRBV6-4 with TRBJ1-1, with D possibly being TRBD1 (5 bases). Germline V gene lookup returns CDR1 MRHNA and CDR2 SNTAGT. With 0 bases removed from V and 1 base from J, the gap between germline ends came to 9 bases. CDR3 size: 15 residues. The CDR3 DNA sequence: TGTGCCAGCAGTGACTCGGGACGGACGAACACTGAAGCTTTCTTT. Protein sequence: CASSDSGRTNTEAFF.

V and J are TRBV5-8 and TRBJ1-5, with TRBD1 identical over 7 bases. The V and J ends lost 3 bases and 3 bases, in that order; junction bases with no gene match: 6. The CDR3 covers 15 residues. Germline CDR1 SGHTS, CDR2 YDEGEE. The CDR3 is CASSSGQQFNQPQHF. In DNA form, the CDR3 reads TGTGCCAGCAGCTCGGGACAGCAATTCAATCAGCCCCAGCATTTT.

The chain couples TRBV19 to TRBJ1-2; TRBD1 matches at 7 bases. Germline V gene lookup returns CDR1 LNHDA and CDR2 SQIVND (reference sequence). The CDR3 length is 14 residues. J was trimmed by 5 bases and V by 6 bases; bases with no gene match: 9. CDR3 bases: TGTGCCAGTAGCCCCCTCGACAGGGCTTATGGCTACACCTTC. Translation: CASSPLDRAYGYTF.

This clone was observed at least ten times. This chain connects TRBV29-1 to TRBJ1-4; the D is unclear. Germline CDR1 SQVTM, CDR2 ANQGSEA. V was pared by 4 bases and J by 4 bases, with 19 bases between. The CDR3 totals 16 residues. The CDR3 reads CSVAHPIGGSNEKLFF. For the CDR3, the DNA is TGCAGCGTTGCCCATCCGATTGGTGGCAGTAATGAAAAACTGTTTTTT.

V is TRBV10-2 and J is TRBJ1-3; no firm D call. V was trimmed by 4 bases and J by 7 bases, leaving 20 bases between them. Germline CDR1 and CDR2: WSHSY and SAAADI. The CDR3 covers 16 residues. The chain's CDR3 is CASSGSGFREGNTIYF. Here the CDR3 DNA reads TGCGCCAGCAGTGGTTCCGGCTTTAGGGAGGGTAACACCATATATTTT.

V is TRBV18 and J is TRBJ2-2; tentatively, D is TRBD1 (6 bases). The CDR3 sequence is 16 residues long. Germline loops: CDR1 KGHSH, CDR2 LQKENI. V shed 3 bases and J shed 3 bases, with 14 bases lying between them. This CDR3 reads CASSPMAGVHTGELFF. CDR3 sequence (DNA): TGTGCCAGCTCACCGATGGCAGGGGTTCACACCGGGGAGCTGTTTTTT. The whole variable domain, filled in from reference TRBV18 and TRBJ2-2, reads NAGVMQNPRHLVRRRGQEARLRCSPMKGHSHVYWYRQLPEEGLKFMVYLQKENIIDESGMPKERFSAEFPKEGPSILRIQQVVRGDSAAYFCASSPMAGVHTGELFFGEGSRLTVL.

V gene TRBV5-1 combines with J gene TRBJ2-7; TRBD1 might be the D (6 bases). Trimming pared 1 base from V and 3 bases from J, leaving 8 bases between. Per the germline V gene, CDR1 is SGHRS and CDR2 is YFSETQ. The CDR3 sequence is 13 residues long. The CDR3 loop reads CASSLQGYYEQYF. The CDR3 region has the DNA TGCGCCAGCAGCTTGCAGGGGTACTACGAGCAGTACTTC.

The chain combines TRBV5-5 with TRBJ2-5; 9 nucleotides agree with TRBD2. After removal of 5 bases from V and 4 bases from J, the junction contained 6 bases not matched to a gene. CDR3 length: 14 amino acids. CDR1 SGHKS and CDR2 YYEKEE come from the germline V gene (reference sequence). CDR3 residues: CASRQSRGGETQYF. The CDR3 region has the DNA TGTGCCAGCAGACAATCGCGGGGGGGAGAGACCCAGTACTTC.

The rearrangement uses TRBV7-2 and TRBJ2-3; 8 nucleotides agree with TRBD2. V lost 2 bases, J lost 3 bases, and 4 bases stayed unmatched. This CDR3 contains 15 residues. Germline V gene sequence: CDR1 SGHTA, CDR2 FQGNSA. The CDR3 protein is CASSLSGGATDTQYF. The CDR3 region has the DNA TGTGCCAGCAGCTTAAGCGGGGGCGCGACAGATACGCAGTATTTT.

The chain combines TRBV28 with TRBJ2-7; D is undetermined. The CDR3 covers 14 residues. The ends were cut back, 4 bases at V and 0 bases at J, with 10 bases in the middle. Germline lookup yields CDR1 MDHEN and CDR2 SYDVKM. DNA for the CDR3: TGTGCCAGCAGTTCCGCCCCGCCCTCCTACGAGCAGTACTTC. Its translation is CASSSAPPSYEQYF.

The chain combines TRBV6-8 with TRBJ1-6; D remains ambiguous. The germline CDR1 and CDR2 sequences are MNHGY and SAAAGT. This CDR3 has 11 residues. Trimming removed 2 bases from V and 13 bases from J, with 6 bases in between. Here the CDR3 DNA reads TGTGCCAGCAGTTACCCTTCCCCCCTCCACTTT. Its translation: CASSYPSPLHF.

This chain joins TRBV7-2 and TRBJ1-5, with a tentative D call TRBD1 (6 bases). The CDR3 sequence is 14 residues long. Per the germline V gene, CDR1 is SGHTA and CDR2 is FQGNSA. V was trimmed by 1 base and J by 7 bases, leaving 11 bases between them. The CDR3: CASSLVPGEQPQHF. CDR3 sequence (DNA): TGTGCCAGCAGCTTAGTCCCAGGGGAACAGCCCCAGCATTTT.

J is TRBJ2-7 and V is TRBV2, with TRBD1 identical over 8 bases. Germline CDR1 is SNHLY and CDR2 is FYNNEI. CDR3 size: 14 residues. V lost 7 bases to trimming and J lost 5 bases; unmatched junction nucleotides: 10. The CDR3 loop is CASNLDRERDEQYF. The CDR3 DNA follows: TGTGCCAGCAACTTGGACAGGGAAAGAGACGAGCAGTACTTC.

This rearrangement joins TRBV28 to TRBJ2-7, with D possibly matching TRBD2 (5 bases). Germline V gene sequence: CDR1 MDHEN, CDR2 SYDVKM. Deletions cut 4 bases from V and 5 bases from J, with 12 bases between. The CDR3 has 13 amino acids. The CDR3 DNA sequence: TGTGCCAGCAGTTCCCCCGGGATCCACGAGCAGTACTTC. This translates into CASSSPGIHEQYF. The entire variable domain, with the rest obtained from reference TRBV28 and TRBJ2-7, is as follows: DVKVTQSSRYLVKRTGEKVFLECVQDMDHENMFWYRQDPGLGLRLIYFSYDVKMKEKGDIPEGYSVSREKKERFSLILESASTNQTSMYLCASSSPGIHEQYFGPGTRLTVT.

This rearrangement joins TRBV9 to TRBJ2-7; D gene unclear. Germline CDR1 is SGDLS and CDR2 is YYNGEE. The CDR3 is 14 residues long. V lost 4 bases, J lost 5 bases, and 16 bases lay in between. CDR3 sequence: CASSPVLNENEQYF. The CDR3 DNA sequence: TGTGCCAGCAGCCCAGTTCTGAATGAGAACGAGCAGTACTTC.